This is a list of T cell receptor beta chains from one sample in a study of T cell clones after liver transplantation. Profiled with immunoSEQ multiplex PCR; TCRdb holds only in-frame clones, not every one. This table holds around 35,000 clones, about 93% found once. Sample: CD8+ T cells from blood, taken 12 months after liver transplant. The receptors here all came from a human patient who received a liver transplant. Some of the T cells might come from the graft donor. Each CDR3 is given with its conserved first and last residue. Expanded clones get a size class; other rows say once, few or many, or leave the size out.

clone_size j_call v_call cdr3_aa
- TRBJ1-6 TRBV27 CASSLSRHSPLHF
- TRBJ2-6 TRBV6-1 CASSEGILISGANVLTF
- TRBJ2-2 TRBV10-3 CAIRSTGSTGELFF
- TRBJ2-4 TRBV28 CASSFRRGHKNIQYF
- TRBJ1-3 TRBV30 CAWTRSEGLKNTIYF
- TRBJ1-4 TRBV29-1 CSVEVYRETIRKLFF
- TRBJ2-1 TRBV28 CASSFTEQFF
once TRBJ2-1 TRBV11-1 CASSDLTSSYNEQFF
- TRBJ1-5 TRBV6-6 CASSSSQPQHF
- TRBJ1-3 TRBV11-3 CASSPWSGNTIYF
- TRBJ2-7 TRBV30 CAWRGEGLAEQYF
- TRBJ2-2 TRBV27 CASSLSMGLAGGYNTGELFF
- TRBJ1-2 TRBV27 CASSAVGDSYGYTF
- TRBJ1-3 TRBV7-9 CASSYAGGPTSGNTIYF
- TRBJ1-4 TRBV28 CASSFVTNEKLFF
- - TRBV6-1 CASRTTTYEQYF
once TRBJ2-1 TRBV10-3 CAIMLAGDGYNEQFF
- TRBJ1-2 TRBV13 CASSLEGTPNYGYTF
- TRBJ2-5 TRBV6-5 CASTHRTSGLETQYF
- TRBJ2-7 TRBV30 CAWSVRQLDHEQYF
- TRBJ2-5 TRBV29-1 CSARGRETQYF
- TRBJ2-1 TRBV6-5 CASSGAVDEQFF
- TRBJ2-1 TRBV5-1 CASIAGHSSYNEQFF
- TRBJ2-2 TRBV4-3 CASSQDRGTGELFF